This T cell receptor (beta chain) was observed in a study of early T cells in non-severe SARS-CoV-2 infection. Using its own MiXCR run on the 5' RACE reads, TCRdb lists one record per CDR3 protein. The table lists under 85,000 distinct CDR3 sequences, approximately 5% of them singletons, with under 7.5% in the top ten. Study-wide results and limits: Database matching using VDJdb favored anti-spike CD8 responses, with private and CD4 specificities left missing.

This CDR3 has 15 residues. Per the germline V gene, CDR1 is GTSNPN and CDR2 is SVGIG (reference sequence). Trimming took off 4 bases at V and 4 bases at J, with 16 bases between the two ends. Worth noting for this clonotype: Its target is not known.

The origin of this receptor is an adult who was a healthcare worker with PCR-confirmed SARS-CoV-2 infection or an uninfected control (not recorded which). The chain is built from TRBV30 and TRBJ2-2; D may be TRBD1 (6 bases). The sample consisted of whole blood, taken at baseline. This chain's CDR3 is CAWTRDTPGTGELFF. In DNA form, the CDR3 reads TGTGCCTGGACTCGGGACACCCCGGGCACCGGGGAGCTGTTTTTT.